Listed below are T cell receptor beta chains from one sample, sequenced in a study of naive and memory T cell subsets. TCRdb fed the UMI-ligation and nested PCR reads into MiXCR, producing one record per CDR3 protein. Of over 110,000 distinct CDR3 sequences listed, about a fifth were seen once; the top ten hold roughly 0.68%. The sample comprised naive CD8+ T cells from blood. All receptors come from a human donor in good health. Each CDR3 is given with its conserved first and last residue. Fields, in order: D gene, V gene, J gene, clone size, CDR3 DNA, CDR3 protein. A D gene is named only where the DNA matches it firmly. Clone size is not always given. Where it is, it says once, few, many or a class for expanded clones.

NA,TRBV5-1,TRBJ2-5,once,TGCGCCAGCAGCGAACCCTTCGCGGCCCAAGAGACCCAGTACTTC,CASSEPFAAQETQYF
TRBD2,TRBV9,TRBJ2-1,NA,TGTGCCAGCAGCGTAGGTGCGGGAGCCCTCAATGAGCAGTTCTTC,CASSVGAGALNEQFF
NA,TRBV19,TRBJ1-5,NA,TGTGCCAGTAGTAGACAAATAAATCAGCCCCAGCATTTT,CASSRQINQPQHF
NA,TRBV9,TRBJ2-7,few,TGTGCCAGCAGTTCCCGGGACACGTCCTACGAGCAGTACTTC,CASSSRDTSYEQYF
TRBD2,TRBV10-3,TRBJ2-3,NA,TGTGCCATCAGTGCGGAACTAGCGGGAGGACTCACAGATACGCAGTATTTT,CAISAELAGGLTDTQYF
NA,TRBV28,TRBJ1-2,few,TGTGCCAGCAGTTTATGGGATGTCGGTAACTATGGCTACACCTTC,CASSLWDVGNYGYTF
NA,TRBV29-1,TRBJ1-1,few,TGCAGCGTTGGGTGGCGGGGGGCGCCTGACACTGAAGCTTTCTTT,CSVGWRGAPDTEAFF
TRBD1,TRBV27,TRBJ1-2,few,TGTGCCAGCAGTTTTACAGGGGGTTTTGGCTACACCTTC,CASSFTGGFGYTF
TRBD1,TRBV28,TRBJ1-1,NA,TGTGCCAGCAGTTTTGGGACGACAGGGGAAACTGAAGCTTTCTTT,CASSFGTTGETEAFF
TRBD2,TRBV20-1,TRBJ2-4,NA,TGCAGTGCTAGAGTCCGAGCGGGAGTACCCAAAAACATTCAGTACTTC,CSARVRAGVPKNIQYF
NA,TRBV3-1,TRBJ2-1,few,TGTGCCAGCAGCAGAGGGATCTACAATGAGCAGTTCTTC,CASSRGIYNEQFF
TRBD1,TRBV6-1,TRBJ1-1,few,TGTGCCAGCAGGGGACAGGGTGCAATGAACACTGAAGCTTTCTTT,CASRGQGAMNTEAFF
NA,TRBV19,TRBJ2-7,once,TGTGCCAGTAGTATGGGGCTAGGGGAAGGCTACGAGCAGTACTTC,CASSMGLGEGYEQYF
NA,TRBV24-1,TRBJ2-3,NA,TGTGCCACCAGTGACCAGCATGACCCGATCACAGATACGCAGTATTTT,CATSDQHDPITDTQYF
TRBD1,TRBV28,TRBJ2-7,NA,TGTGCCAGCAGTTTATCGAGACAGGGATGGCCAGGGAAGTACTTC,CASSLSRQGWPGKYF
NA,TRBV9,TRBJ2-1,NA,TGTGCCAGCAGCGTACCGGAGGACAATGAGCAGTTCTTC,CASSVPEDNEQFF
NA,TRBV10-3,TRBJ1-2,NA,TGTGCCATCAGTGAAAAAGGGATAGATCCCTATGGCTACACCTTC,CAISEKGIDPYGYTF
NA,TRBV28,TRBJ1-1,NA,TGTGCCAGCAGTTTATCCGTCGGGGCCCCGATGGCGTCCAACACTGAAGCTTTCTTT,CASSLSVGAPMASNTEAFF
NA,TRBV29-1,TRBJ2-1,NA,TGCAGCGTTGAATTGGTTAACCTTTTGAATGAGCAGTTCTTC,CSVELVNLLNEQFF
NA,TRBV6-2/TRBV6-3,TRBJ2-7,NA,TGTGCCACCACCGGCCTGGGAGGTTACGAGCAGTACTTC,CATTGLGGYEQYF
NA,TRBV7-9,TRBJ2-1,NA,TGTGCCAGCAGCTCTACATACAATGAGCAGTTCTTC,CASSSTYNEQFF
NA,TRBV7-2,TRBJ2-5,few,TGTGCCAGCAGCATTTCCGAGACCCAGTACTTC,CASSISETQYF
TRBD1,TRBV7-9,TRBJ1-1,few,TGTGCCAGCAGCCAAGGGGGCGGGAGGGTCGAAGCTTTCTTT,CASSQGGGRVEAFF
TRBD1,TRBV12-3/TRBV12-4,TRBJ2-5,few,TGTGCCAGCAGTTCTATTGAGAGGGACAGGGCTTGGCAAGAGACCCAGTACTTC,CASSSIERDRAWQETQYF
NA,TRBV6-1,TRBJ2-1,NA,TGTGCCAGCAACGCCCCACGGAAGATCTACAATGAGCAGTTCTTC,CASNAPRKIYNEQFF